The 19 T cell receptor beta chains below all came from one sample that was sequenced in a study of memory CD4+ T cells and cytomegalovirus serostatus. Single viable CD3+CD4+CD8-CD45RO+ cells were sorted as the memory CD4+ T cells. TCRdb's table, derived via immunoSEQ multiplex PCR, lists solely in-frame clones and lacks some. The sample contains about 64,000 clones, 60% to 80% of which appear only once. Source material: memory CD4+ T cells from blood. The receptors shown here come from an adult in good health and CMV-seronegative.

This clone was observed a few times. The rearrangement uses TRBV10-1 and TRBJ2-5; D remains unclear. V was clipped by 2 bases and J by 4 bases, with 8 bases between them. Germline V gene lookup returns CDR1 WNHNN and CDR2 SYGVQD (reference sequence). The CDR3 totals 13 residues. This CDR3 reads CASSEGSSETQYF. The CDR3 DNA is TGCGCCAGCAGTGAGGGCAGCTCAGAGACCCAGTACTTC.

This chain links TRBV6-1 with TRBJ1-2, with no clear D. V was trimmed by 3 bases and J by 4 bases, leaving 3 bases between them. Germline lookup yields CDR1 MNHNS and CDR2 SASEGT. The CDR3 has 11 residues. In DNA, the CDR3 is TGTGCCAGCAGTGAGGTCTATGGCTACACCTTC. Amino acids: CASSEVYGYTF.

The chain has TRBV20-1 and TRBJ2-5, with D maybe TRBD2 (5 bases). Per germline, CDR1 DFQATT and CDR2 SNEGSKA (reference sequence). This CDR3 has 11 amino acids. V lost 6 bases, J lost 5 bases, and 10 bases lay in between. CDR3 protein: CSAERRETQYF. CDR3 nucleotide sequence: TGCAGTGCCGAAAGGAGGGAGACCCAGTACTTC.

Details on this clone: This same CDR3 is encoded by further DNA sequences in the sample. This chain uses TRBV7-2 with TRBJ1-1, with a tentative D call TRBD1 (5 bases). The CDR3 extends over 14 amino acids. Between the trimmed V and J ends, which lost 2 bases and 4 bases, there was a span of 11 bases. CDR1 SGHTA and CDR2 FQGNSA come from the germline V gene. The CDR3 coding sequence is TGTGCCAGCAGCTTATGGGGAAGGGGCACTGAAGCTTTCTTT. Amino acids: CASSLWGRGTEAFF. The variable domain in full, with the rest retrieved from reference TRBV7-2 and TRBJ1-1, is GAGVSQSPSNKVTEKGKDVELRCDPISGHTALYWYRQSLGQGLEFLIYFQGNSAPDKSGLPSDRFSAERTGGSVSTLTIQRTQQEDSAVYLCASSLWGRGTEAFFGQGTRLTVV.

The chain's CDR3 is CASSPQGFNYNEQFF. In nucleotides, the CDR3 is TGTGCCAGCAGTCCACAGGGGTTTAACTACAATGAGCAGTTCTTC. The chain couples TRBV27 to TRBJ2-1, with 7 bases lining up with TRBD1. Unmatched junction bases numbered 7, after V lost 5 bases and J lost 3 bases. This CDR3 contains 15 residues. Germline CDR1 reads MNHEY; CDR2 reads SMNVEV (reference sequence).

The table lists this clone with a few counts. The V call is TRBV30, the J call TRBJ1-1; D is ambiguous. V gave up 0 bases and J gave up 0 bases, with 8 bases separating them. Germline V lookup: CDR1 GTSNPN, CDR2 SVGIG (reference sequence). CDR3 length equals 14 residues. In DNA form, the CDR3 reads TGTGCCTGGAGTGTACTGGGTGTGAACACTGAAGCTTTCTTT. Translation: CAWSVLGVNTEAFF.

This chain links TRBV5-3 with TRBJ1-5, with a tentative D call TRBD1 (6 bases). TRBV5-3 counts as an open reading frame of uncertain function. The CDR3 is made up of 16 amino acids. V was trimmed by 4 bases and J by 0 bases, leaving 14 bases between them. The CDR3 DNA follows: TGTGCCAGAAGCCCCAGACAGGACGATAGCAATCAGCCCCAGCATTTT. It translates to CARSPRQDDSNQPQHF.

The V and J genes are TRBV18 and TRBJ2-7; perhaps TRBD1 as D (5 bases). This CDR3 has 13 residues. V lost 0 bases and J lost 5, with 8 bases in between. Germline V CDR1 and CDR2: KGHSH, LQKENI. CDR3 residues: CASSPPGANEQYF. DNA of the CDR3: TGTGCCAGCTCACCACCTGGGGCGAACGAGCAGTACTTC.

This chain connects TRBV19 to TRBJ1-1; 12 bases are a match to TRBD1. This CDR3 comprises 16 residues. Germline V CDR1 and CDR2: LNHDA, SQIVND (reference sequence). The V and J ends lost 5 bases and 1 base, in that order; junction bases with no gene match: 5. In DNA form, the CDR3 reads TGTGCCAGTAGTCCCCGGGACAGGGGGCGGAACACTGAAGCTTTCTTT. This gives the protein CASSPRDRGRNTEAFF.

The chain employs TRBV5-1 and TRBJ1-4, with D possibly being TRBD1 (6 bases). Per germline, CDR1 SGHRS and CDR2 YFSETQ. V gave up 4 bases and J gave up 8 bases, with 18 bases separating them. The CDR3 runs 15 residues. For the CDR3, the DNA is TGCGCCAGCAGCAATGGGTTAGGGGGGCGAGAAAAACTGTTTTTT. Amino acid sequence: CASSNGLGGREKLFF.

The chain recombines TRBV6-1 with TRBJ1-1; D uncertain. Germline V lookup: CDR1 MNHNS, CDR2 SASEGT. The CDR3 runs 13 residues. V lost 6 bases and J lost 1, with 9 bases in between. The CDR3 nucleotides read TGTGCCAGCAGAAGGAGGAAGAACACTGAAGCTTTCTTT. Its translation: CASRRRKNTEAFF.

The chain is built from TRBV5-4 and TRBJ1-1; TRBD1 is a possible D gene (6 bases). V was pared by 5 bases and J by 1 base, with 12 bases between. Germline-derived CDR1 and CDR2 are SGHNT and YYREEE (reference sequence). This CDR3 is built from 14 residues. As DNA, the CDR3 is TGTGCCAGCAGACGGGACACCAAGAACACTGAAGCTTTCTTT. This encodes CASRRDTKNTEAFF.

This rearrangement joins TRBV19 to TRBJ2-1; 8 positions match TRBD2. The CDR3 extends over 15 amino acids. CDR1 is LNHDA, CDR2 SQIVND, per germline (reference sequence). The V segment lost 2 bases and the J segment 5 bases; nucleotides outside the gene matches: 5. CDR3 bases: TGTGCCAGTAGTATACGAGCGGGGGAAAACAATGAGCAGTTCTTC. It yields the protein CASSIRAGENNEQFF.

V usage is TRBV6-6 and J usage is TRBJ2-3, with TRBD1 matching over 8 bases. This CDR3 has 13 amino acids. The V segment lost 5 bases and the J segment 3 bases; nucleotides outside the gene matches: 1. The germline V gene encodes CDR1 MNHNY and CDR2 SVGAGI (reference sequence). CDR3 DNA sequence: TGTGCCAGCAGTAGACAGGGGACAGATACGCAGTATTTT. This translates into CASSRQGTDTQYF.

The sample holds one count of this clone. The chain recombines TRBV27 with TRBJ1-1; D is undetermined. V was trimmed by 7 bases and J by 0 bases, leaving 9 bases between them. This CDR3 has 13 residues. The germline gives CDR1 MNHEY, CDR2 SMNVEV (reference sequence). This chain's CDR3 is CASTGTMNTEAFF. CDR3 DNA sequence: TGTGCCAGCACCGGTACGATGAACACTGAAGCTTTCTTT.

The chain employs TRBV19 and TRBJ2-7; 10 nucleotides agree with TRBD2. Trimming cost V 1 base and J 2 bases; bases outside gene matches: 11. The CDR3 has 18 residues. Germline-derived CDR1 and CDR2 are LNHDA and SQIVND (reference sequence). The CDR3 loop is CASSIAHLSGTSAYEQYF. The CDR3 DNA follows: TGTGCCAGTAGTATAGCGCATCTCTCCGGGACTAGCGCCTACGAGCAGTACTTC.

In nucleotides, the CDR3 is TGCGCCAGCAGTGAGCGGGCGGGGGCCTACAATGAGCAGTTCTTC. Protein sequence: CASSERAGAYNEQFF. This sequence joins TRBV10-2 and TRBJ2-1, with TRBD2 identical over 7 bases. V was clipped by 2 bases and J by 2 bases; unmatched bases: 3. CDR1 is WSHSY, CDR2 SAAADI, per germline. There are 15 residues in the CDR3.

The V gene is TRBV7-9, the J gene TRBJ2-7; D is uncertain. This CDR3 comprises 13 residues. Germline-derived CDR1 and CDR2 are SEHNR and FQNEAQ (reference sequence). Trimming removed 7 bases from V and 3 bases from J, with 13 bases in between. CDR3 region: CASTPGRSYEQYF. The DNA for the CDR3 is TGTGCCAGCACCCCTGGGCGGAGCTACGAGCAGTACTTC.

The rearrangement links TRBV9 to TRBJ1-1; maybe TRBD1 (5 bases). V was cut by 5 bases and J by 2 bases, with 16 bases left in between. Germline loops: CDR1 SGDLS, CDR2 YYNGEE. The CDR3 is 15 residues long. CDR3 sequence: CASRMTAQPNTEAFF. Written as DNA, the CDR3 is TGTGCCAGCAGAATGACAGCACAACCCAACACTGAAGCTTTCTTT. The variable domain in full, completed from reference TRBV9 and TRBJ1-1, reads DSGVTQTPKHLITATGQRVTLRCSPRSGDLSVYWYQQSLDQGLQFLIQYYNGEERAKGNILERFSAQQFPDLHSELNLSSLELGDSALYFCASRMTAQPNTEAFFGQGTRLTVV.